The TCR beta chain described here comes from a study of T-cell memory formation after mild COVID-19. TCRdb recomputed calls from the 5' RACE reads with MiXCR, one row per CDR3 protein. The sample has approximately 34,000 distinct CDR3 sequences, about 7.3% seen once. This clonotype showed up many times. Deletions cut 2 bases from V and 4 bases from J, with 13 bases between. The CDR3 runs to 15 residues. Per germline, CDR1 SGHDT and CDR2 YYEEEE. This chain connects TRBV5-6 to TRBJ2-1; D possibly corresponds to TRBD2 (7 bases). This clonotype originated in a man younger than 35 who had mild COVID-19 (a few samples of this study predate the infection). Cell type and time point are not known. The material sequenced was PBMCs or a T cell subset sorted from them (not recorded which). The CDR3 reads CASSFGGRRYNEQFF. CDR3 DNA sequence: TGTGCCAGCAGCTTCGGGGGGCGGAGATACAATGAGCAGTTCTTC. The full variable domain, in which reference TRBV5-6 and TRBJ2-1 provide the parts outside the CDR3, is DAGVTQSPTHLIKTRGQQVTLRCSPKSGHDTVSWYQQALGQGPQFIFQYYEEEERQRGNFPDRFSGHQFPNYSSELNVNALLLGDSALYLCASSFGGRRYNEQFFGPGTRLTVL.